This T cell receptor (beta chain) comes out of a study of cytomegalovirus exposure and HLA in healthy donors. Overall study: Drawn from HLA-typed donors, tens of millions of unique TCRs were held in an early data release. Study findings and constraints: In a later analysis, most CMV-associated TCR beta chains appeared HLA-restricted.

Whereas donors were nominally healthy upon sampling, unrecorded immune exposures were probable. CDR3 length: 15 residues. V lost 4 bases to trimming and J lost 0 bases, with 11 bases between them. The V gene's germline CDR1 is SGHTA and CDR2 FQGNSA. Primers: 60 Vbeta forward and 13 Jbeta reverse. Assay: immunoSEQ multiplex PCR; the TCRdb copy retains only in-frame clones and omits some. The sample contains about 82,000 clones, 70% to 75% of which appear only once. As concerns this clone: Its antigen is not identified.

This chain links TRBV7-2 with TRBJ2-3, with D possibly matching TRBD1 (6 bases). The sequenced sample consisted of PBMCs. The clonotype comes from a woman aged 50 to 60 in good health and CMV-seropositive. In DNA, the CDR3 is TGTGCCAGCAGCTCCCAACAGGGTAGCACAGATACGCAGTATTTT. Protein product: CASSSQQGSTDTQYF. Full variable domain (remainder filled in from reference TRBV7-2 and TRBJ2-3): GAGVSQSPSNKVTEKGKDVELRCDPISGHTALYWYRQSLGQGLEFLIYFQGNSAPDKSGLPSDRFSAERTGGSVSTLTIQRTQQEDSAVYLCASSSQQGSTDTQYFGPGTRLTVL.